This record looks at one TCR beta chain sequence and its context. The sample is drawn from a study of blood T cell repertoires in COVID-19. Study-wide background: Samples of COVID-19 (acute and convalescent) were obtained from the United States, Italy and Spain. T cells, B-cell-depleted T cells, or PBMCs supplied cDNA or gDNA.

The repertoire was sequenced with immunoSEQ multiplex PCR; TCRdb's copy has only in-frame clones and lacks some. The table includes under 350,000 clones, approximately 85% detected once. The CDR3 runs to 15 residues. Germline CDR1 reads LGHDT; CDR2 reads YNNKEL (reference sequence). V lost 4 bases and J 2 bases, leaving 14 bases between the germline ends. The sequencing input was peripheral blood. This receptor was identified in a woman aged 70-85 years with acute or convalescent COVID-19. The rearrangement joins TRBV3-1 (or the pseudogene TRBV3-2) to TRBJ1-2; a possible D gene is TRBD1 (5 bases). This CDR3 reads CASSLQGARNYGYTF. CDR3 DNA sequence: TGTGCCAGCAGCCTCCAGGGCGCCCGGAACTATGGCTACACCTTC.